This T cell receptor beta chain derives from a study of blood T cell repertoires in COVID-19 (TCRdb year 2020). About the study as a whole: The collaborator samples originated in the United States, Italy and Spain and spanned the acute and convalescent phases of COVID-19. The prospective study material was composed of cDNA or gDNA derived from T cells, B-cell-depleted T cells, or PBMCs. A de-identified subject ID, COVID-19 status, age in years and sex were almost always included in the sample metadata. HLA class I and class II types, where available, came from metadata supplied by the sample provider rather than from assay-based typing. The repertoires were released in a freely available public database intended as a resource for research on the immune response to SARS-CoV-2. Samples were obtained from the ongoing ImmuneRACE study (first 160 participants) and from 950 to 1,500 subjects provided by 6 global collaborators. Deeply sampled blood TCRbeta repertoires from subjects exposed to, actively infected with, or recovered from COVID-19 were included in the dataset.

CDR1 and CDR2 are drawn from the germline V gene: MNHEY, SVGAGI. V drops 0 bases and J drops 1 base, leaving 7 bases in between. Spanning cysteine to phenylalanine, the CDR3 consists of 15 amino acids. The retained sequence is limited to the CDR3, 45 bases, with the frame set at the first base. Each collaborating institution followed its own protocols to collect whole blood in K2EDTA tubes. For TCRbeta analysis, collaborator samples were shipped as frozen whole blood, as isolated PBMCs, or as DNA extracted from either sample type. Points the paper makes about the study in general: How much clinical and demographic metadata was included differed by source and by participant, and the metadata was provided uncurated.

TCRbeta CDR3 regions were amplified from genomic DNA by means of the immunoSEQ Assay, a bias-controlled multiplex PCR. Per the source publication's procedure: The number of nucleated cells in each sample was estimated by amplification of reference gene primers within the assay. To quantify the absolute abundance of each unique TCRbeta CDR3 rearrangement, sequence reads were collapsed and filtered. For each sample, productive Simpson clonality was calculated as the square root of Simpson's diversity index across productive rearrangements. TCRdb holds this immuneACCESS table with in-frame rearrangements only. Some clones are missing; in checked studies, unresolved V genes explain under half, and the rest has no known cause. The V and J calls and the clone size are those of that table, but D and trimming were determined from the DNA. The sample table holds 110,000 or so clones, of which approximately 72% were seen once. Of the sample, approximately 19% is held by the ten largest clones.

In regard to this clone: The clone's antigen remains unknown. It has no much larger one-base neighbor in the sample; base qualities were not kept.

Recombination connected TRBV6-5 to TRBJ1-3; no confident D gene assignment can be made. Source material: peripheral blood. The receptor's source is a woman in her seventies with acute or convalescent COVID-19. The DNA sequence reads TGTGCCAGCAGTTACTCGTGGAGATCTGGAAACACCATATATTTT. This yields the protein CASSYSWRSGNTIYF.